A single sample is the source of the 32 T cell receptor beta chains below, sequenced in a study of blood T cell repertoires in COVID-19. Assay: immunoSEQ multiplex PCR; the TCRdb copy retains only in-frame clones and omits some. Of 150,000 to 200,000 clones detected, over 70% appear once; the ten largest clones hold about 6%. Sequencing used PBMCs or T cells enriched from blood (not recorded which). Source of these receptors: a woman between 40 and 50 years old with acute COVID-19.

V is TRBV3-1 (or the pseudogene TRBV3-2) and J is TRBJ2-1; D may be TRBD1 (7 bases). Trimming took off 4 bases at V and 1 base at J, with 11 bases between the two ends. CDR1 is LGHDT, CDR2 YNNKEL, per germline (reference sequence). The CDR3 has 15 amino acids. In nucleotides, the CDR3 is TGTGCCAGCAGCCCTCAGGGGGGTTCCTACAATGAGCAGTTCTTC. Translated, it gives CASSPQGGSYNEQFF.

The V gene is TRBV9, the J gene TRBJ2-3; 10 bases match TRBD2. CDR3 length: 15 amino acids. Looked up from germline, CDR1 is SGDLS and CDR2 is YYNGEE. The V segment lost 0 bases and the J segment 10 bases; nucleotides outside the gene matches: 8. The CDR3 DNA is TGTGCCAGCAGCGTAGGGTCTAGCGGGAGCATACCGCAGTATTTT. Its protein product is CASSVGSSGSIPQYF.

V usage is TRBV5-3 and J usage is TRBJ1-1, with D perhaps matching TRBD1 (5 bases). TRBV5-3 is reported as an ORF; its role is uncertain. Trimming took 6 bases from V and 3 from J, leaving 21 bases between them. The CDR3 runs 16 residues. The CDR3 DNA reads as TGTGCCAGAATCCAGCATCAGGGTCTTTGGGACACTGAAGCTTTCTTT. As protein: CARIQHQGLWDTEAFF.

The CDR3 coding sequence is TGTGCCAGCAGCCCAGGATGGGACAGGGTGGCCGGGGAGCTGTTTTTT. Protein: CASSPGWDRVAGELFF. The rearrangement joins TRBV5-4 to TRBJ2-2, with 9 positions matching TRBD1. Germline V gene lookup returns CDR1 SGHNT and CDR2 YYREEE (reference sequence). The trim removed 4 bases at V and 6 bases at J, leaving 10 bases unmatched. This CDR3 contains 16 residues.

On this clone: The same CDR3 is also encoded by other DNA sequences in this sample. The chain is built from TRBV11-3 and TRBJ1-1; D gene unclear. V lost 3 bases and J lost 0, with 5 bases in between. Looked up from germline, CDR1 is SGHNT and CDR2 is YENEEA. This CDR3 is 13 amino acids long. The CDR3: CASSFSLNTEAFF. CDR3 in DNA: TGTGCCAGCAGCTTCAGTTTGAACACTGAAGCTTTCTTT.

This chain uses TRBV19 with TRBJ2-3; a weak D match, TRBD2 (6 bases). Germline-derived CDR1 and CDR2 are LNHDA and SQIVND (reference sequence). Trimming left V 1 base short and J 5 bases short, with 10 bases between. The CDR3 runs 14 residues. The CDR3 DNA reads as TGTGCCAGTAGTATAGCGGGAGCAATAGATACGCAGTATTTT. Translating gives CASSIAGAIDTQYF.

In its sample, this clone was seen a few times. V and J are TRBV5-4 and TRBJ2-5; 7 nucleotides align to TRBD2. The CDR3 spans 17 residues. J was trimmed by 4 bases and V by 3 bases; bases with no gene match: 15. Germline V CDR1 and CDR2: SGHNT, YYREEE (reference sequence). CDR3 amino acids: CASSSGPGGSGAETQYF. The CDR3 nucleotides are TGTGCCAGCAGCTCGGGCCCGGGCGGGAGCGGAGCAGAGACCCAGTACTTC.

This clone appeared a few times. CDR3: CASSIDEGGPYNEQFF. The CDR3 nucleotides are TGTGCCAGTAGTATAGATGAGGGGGGGCCCTACAATGAGCAGTTCTTC. V is TRBV19 and J is TRBJ2-1; D may be TRBD2 (7 bases). Germline CDR1 and CDR2: LNHDA and SQIVND (reference sequence). Trimming pared 0 bases from V and 2 bases from J, leaving 11 bases between. The CDR3 sequence is 16 residues long.

This chain connects TRBV3-1 (or the pseudogene TRBV3-2) to TRBJ1-1; unclear D gene. The CDR3 sequence is 14 residues long. Trimming pared 1 base from V and 7 bases from J, leaving 13 bases between. CDR1 LGHDT and CDR2 YNNKEL come from the germline V gene (reference sequence). In DNA form, the CDR3 reads TGTGCCAGCAGCCAAGTCCATGTGGAGGGTGAAGCTTTCTTT. Protein product: CASSQVHVEGEAFF.

This clone showed up just a few times. The chain joins TRBV4-2 to TRBJ2-3; D perhaps matches TRBD2 (6 bases). CDR3 length: 15 residues. The V gene's germline CDR1 is LGHNA and CDR2 YNFKEQ. V was shortened by 1 base and J by 4 bases, with 12 bases between the two germline ends. This CDR3 reads CASSQGVGEADTQYF. The CDR3 nucleotides are TGTGCCAGCAGCCAAGGGGTCGGGGAGGCAGATACGCAGTATTTT.

The V and J genes are TRBV5-1 and TRBJ2-7; TRBD2 matches at 11 bases. This CDR3 has 16 residues. Germline CDR1 reads SGHRS; CDR2 reads YFSETQ. Trimming took 0 bases from V and 5 from J; bases not matched to a gene: 7. CDR3 region: CASSLAGLAGGHEQYF. The CDR3 DNA is TGCGCCAGCAGCTTGGCCGGGCTAGCGGGAGGCCACGAGCAGTACTTC.

The rearrangement uses TRBV7-9 and TRBJ1-4; 10 bases align to TRBD1. There are 14 residues in the CDR3. The trim removed 6 bases at V and 3 bases at J, leaving 1 base unmatched. Germline V lookup: CDR1 SEHNR, CDR2 FQNEAQ (reference sequence). This CDR3 is CASRGQGANEKLFF. In DNA, the CDR3 is TGTGCCAGCAGAGGACAGGGGGCTAATGAAAAACTGTTTTTT.

This clone occurred once. The chain has TRBV10-3 and TRBJ2-7; 9 bases map to TRBD2. After removal of 2 bases from V and 0 bases from J, the junction contained 5 bases not matched to a gene. The CDR3 runs 16 residues. Per germline, CDR1 ENHRY and CDR2 SYGVKD. CDR3 amino acids: CAISELSSGASYEQYF. DNA of the CDR3: TGTGCCATCAGTGAGCTTTCTAGCGGGGCCTCCTACGAGCAGTACTTC.

This clone is categorized as medium-sized. The chain joins TRBV11-2 to TRBJ2-7; possible D gene TRBD2, 5 bases. The germline V and J ends were trimmed by 5 bases and 2 bases, with 10 bases remaining between them. CDR3 length: 13 amino acids. Per the germline V gene, CDR1 is SGHAT and CDR2 is FQNNGV. CDR3 region: CASSKDSTYEQYF. The DNA of the CDR3 is TGTGCCAGCAGCAAGGACTCCACCTACGAGCAGTACTTC.

The rearrangement uses TRBV6-1 and TRBJ2-3; 7 positions agree with TRBD2. The trim removed 2 bases at V and 0 bases at J, leaving 5 bases unmatched. This CDR3 is 16 amino acids long. In germline, CDR1 is MNHNS, CDR2 SASEGT. In nucleotides, the CDR3 is TGTGCCAGCAGTGAAACCCGGACTAGGAGCACAGATACGCAGTATTTT. Translating it yields CASSETRTRSTDTQYF.

This clone showed up many times. This chain links TRBV19 with TRBJ2-3, with 11 bases lining up with TRBD2. With 6 bases clipped from V and 2 bases from J, the junction kept 7 bases outside the gene matches. The CDR3 contains 16 residues. Germline V gene data show CDR1 as LNHDA and CDR2 as SQIVND (reference sequence). CDR3 region: CASRGSGREFTDTQYF. The CDR3 DNA follows: TGTGCCAGTAGGGGTAGCGGGAGGGAATTCACAGATACGCAGTATTTT.

J is TRBJ2-7 and V is TRBV28; 9 nucleotides line up with TRBD2. The CDR3 is 15 residues long. V lost 2 bases, J lost 5 bases, and 7 bases stayed unmatched. Germline loops: CDR1 MDHEN, CDR2 SYDVKM. The CDR3 coding sequence is TGTGCCAGCAGTTTAGGCGGGAGGGGGCTGAACGAGCAGTACGTC. This codes for CASSLGGRGLNEQYV.

The chain carries TRBV25-1 and TRBJ2-3, with D maybe TRBD1 (5 bases). Germline V gives CDR1 MGHDK, CDR2 SYGVNS. This CDR3 comprises 14 residues. The V gene lost 4 bases and the J gene lost 3 bases, with 11 bases spanning the gap. CDR3 in amino acids: CASSAAGRTDTQYF. In DNA form, the CDR3 reads TGTGCCAGCAGTGCGGCAGGGCGAACAGATACGCAGTATTTT.

The table lists this clone with a count of one. The genes are TRBV30 and TRBJ1-6; D is uncertain. Germline loops: CDR1 GTSNPN, CDR2 SVGIG (reference sequence). Trimming stripped 4 bases from V and 9 bases from J, with 16 bases between. CDR3 length: 14 residues. The CDR3, as DNA: TGTGCCTGGAATACGGGAGGGTTAGGTTCACCCCTCCACTTT. As protein: CAWNTGGLGSPLHF.

This sequence joins TRBV2 and TRBJ1-4; 7 positions match TRBD1. The V gene's germline CDR1 is SNHLY and CDR2 FYNNEI. The length of the CDR3 is 15 residues. Trimming took 6 bases from V and 5 from J; bases not matched to a gene: 9. CDR3 protein: CASSLQGYSNEKLFF. CDR3 DNA: TGTGCCAGCAGCCTACAGGGGTATTCGAATGAAAAACTGTTTTTT.

The chain links TRBV4-1 to TRBJ1-5; D is perhaps TRBD1 (5 bases). Trimming left V 0 bases short and J 4 bases short, with 13 bases between. The CDR3 consists of 16 residues. CDR1 and CDR2 (germline): MGHRA, YSYEKL. CDR3 in DNA: TGCGCCAGCAGCCAAGAGGCGGGGCGGGCAAATCAGCCCCAGCATTTT. Translating it yields CASSQEAGRANQPQHF.

The V gene is TRBV5-1, the J gene TRBJ2-5; weak D call: TRBD2 (5 bases). Germline V gene sequence: CDR1 SGHRS, CDR2 YFSETQ. Trimming stripped 1 base from V and 2 bases from J, with 9 bases between. The CDR3 spans 14 residues. This chain's CDR3 is CASSLTSGQETQYF. The DNA of the CDR3 is TGCGCCAGCAGCTTGACCAGCGGACAAGAGACCCAGTACTTC. Together with reference TRBV5-1 and TRBJ2-5, the CDR3 gives the full variable domain: KAGVTQTPRYLIKTRGQQVTLSCSPISGHRSVSWYQQTPGQGLQFLFEYFSETQRNKGNFPGRFSGRQFSNSRSEMNVSTLELGDSALYLCASSLTSGQETQYFGPGTRLLVL.

The chain has TRBV6-1 and TRBJ1-2, with 8 bases identical to TRBD1. Germline lookup yields CDR1 MNHNS and CDR2 SASEGT. V shed 2 bases and J 6 bases; nucleotides not matched to a gene: 8. The CDR3 totals 15 residues. CDR3 sequence: CASSEFPGGGNGYTF. As DNA, the CDR3 is TGTGCCAGCAGTGAATTCCCAGGGGGCGGGAATGGCTACACCTTC.

In its sample, this clone was seen many times. This sequence joins TRBV27 and TRBJ2-7; TRBD2 matches 12 bases. Germline loops: CDR1 MNHEY, CDR2 SMNVEV (reference sequence). Losses at the gene ends were 9 bases for V and 0 bases for J; bases not matched to a gene: 12. CDR3 length: 17 residues. The CDR3 region has the DNA TGTGCCAGTAAGTTACTGGGACTAGCGGGCCACTCCTACGAGCAGTACTTC. Translating gives CASKLLGLAGHSYEQYF.

V and J are TRBV7-6 and TRBJ2-5; 9 bases match TRBD1. CDR1 is SGHVS, CDR2 FNYEAQ, per germline. V gave up 2 bases and J gave up 5 bases; unmatched junction bases: 6. The length of the CDR3 is 15 residues. CDR3 DNA: TGTGCCAGCAGCTTATACGGGACAGGGATCGAGACCCAGTACTTC. The encoded protein is CASSLYGTGIETQYF.

V gene TRBV5-6 combines with J gene TRBJ1-6, with D uncertain. The CDR3 has 17 amino acids. The germline V and J ends were trimmed by 4 bases and 0 bases, with 14 bases remaining between them. Germline CDR1 is SGHDT and CDR2 is YYEEEE. The CDR3 region is CASSIRGISSYNSPLHF. The CDR3 region has the DNA TGTGCCAGCAGCATACGAGGAATTAGCTCCTATAATTCACCCCTCCACTTT.

J is TRBJ2-1 and V is TRBV5-5; 11 nucleotides agree with TRBD2. Looked up from germline, CDR1 is SGHKS and CDR2 is YYEKEE (reference sequence). With 2 bases clipped from V and 4 bases from J, the junction kept 8 bases outside the gene matches. This CDR3 spans 17 amino acids. Here the CDR3 reads CASSFSPLAGVYNEQFF. In nucleotides, the CDR3 is TGTGCCAGCAGCTTCTCCCCACTAGCGGGAGTTTACAATGAGCAGTTCTTC.

V gene TRBV5-1 combines with J gene TRBJ1-2; the match to TRBD1 covers 10 bases. V was clipped by 0 bases and J by 3 bases; unmatched bases: 8. The CDR3 spans 17 residues. Germline V gene sequence: CDR1 SGHRS, CDR2 YFSETQ. CDR3: CASSLGIRTGGDYGYTF. Here the CDR3 DNA reads TGCGCCAGCAGCTTGGGCATTAGGACAGGGGGAGACTATGGCTACACCTTC.

The V and J genes are TRBV18 and TRBJ2-1; possible D gene TRBD2, 6 bases. This CDR3 has 13 amino acids. Germline values: CDR1 KGHSH, CDR2 LQKENI. The ends were cut back, 6 bases at V and 8 bases at J, with 14 bases in the middle. The CDR3 coding sequence is TGTGCCAGCTCTCCGACTAGTACGGATGAGCAGTTCTTC. Residues: CASSPTSTDEQFF.

The chain has TRBV11-2 and TRBJ2-1; no clear D. CDR3 size: 17 residues. Germline V gene sequence: CDR1 SGHAT, CDR2 FQNNGV. With 0 bases removed from V and 4 bases from J, the gap between germline ends came to 16 bases. CDR3 coding DNA: TGTGCCAGCAGCTTAGAATCATCGGGTAGTCGATACAATGAGCAGTTCTTC. Translated, it gives CASSLESSGSRYNEQFF.

The rearrangement uses TRBV3-1 (or the pseudogene TRBV3-2) and TRBJ2-2; 7 bases are a match to TRBD1. The J segment lost 3 bases and the V segment lost 4 bases, leaving 2 bases of the junction unmatched. Germline assignment: CDR1 LGHDT and CDR2 YNNKEL (reference sequence). This CDR3 is built from 14 residues. This CDR3 reads CASSPQGYTGELFF. As DNA, the CDR3 is TGTGCCAGCAGCCCACAGGGGTACACCGGGGAGCTGTTTTTT.

V usage is TRBV5-1 and J usage is TRBJ2-5; D ambiguous. Trimming cost V 0 bases and J 5 bases, with 11 bases left between them. CDR3 length equals 14 residues. In germline, CDR1 is SGHRS, CDR2 YFSETQ. DNA for the CDR3: TGCGCCAGCAGCTTGGGTCTTTCTCCTGAGACCCAGTACTTC. It yields the protein CASSLGLSPETQYF.